This T cell receptor (beta chain) was found in a study of T cell repertoires in cytomegalovirus infection. Study findings and constraints: Carriers of CMV plus the relevant HLA were identified by cumulative public TCR beta family frequency. The study found HLA-C-restricted CMV-specific TCR beta clonotypes dominating the ex vivo response.

TCRdb recomputed calls from the reads with MiXCR, one row per CDR3 protein. Of 150,000 or so distinct CDR3 sequences listed, roughly a sixth are singletons. Germline CDR1 and CDR2: LNHDA and SQIVND (reference sequence). The CDR3 totals 14 residues. The V gene lost 6 bases and the J gene lost 3 bases, with 14 bases spanning the gap. With regard to this clonotype: Antigen unknown.

This sequence joins TRBV19 and TRBJ1-1; D remains ambiguous. This receptor was taken from a human donor in good health (CMV status not recorded). Some clones in this sample may be carry-over from other donors' samples. Sequenced: CD8+ T cells from PBMCs. The CDR3 here is CASRVSGSHTEAFF. The CDR3 DNA reads TGTGCCAGTAGGGTATCGGGTTCGCACACTGAAGCTTTCTTT.